A single sample is the source of the 31 T cell receptor beta chains below, sequenced in a study of shared clonotypes between healthy human individuals. The method was immunoSEQ multiplex PCR; TCRdb's version includes in-frame clones alone and lacks a portion of them. Counted here are about 2.3 million clones, 80% to 95% occurring once; the ten biggest clones make up around 0.4%. Source material: naive CD4+ T cells from PBMCs. The subset: CD45RA+ positively selected. The source is a man younger than 35 in good health. Some clones in this sample may be carry-over from other donors' samples.

The chain combines TRBV7-9 with TRBJ2-2; D is unresolved. Germline values: CDR1 SEHNR, CDR2 FQNEAQ (reference sequence). The V end was cut by 2 bases, the J end by 0 bases, with 1 base between. This CDR3 region has 13 residues. CDR3 DNA sequence: TGTGCCAGCAGCTTAACGAACACCGGGGAGCTGTTTTTT. Translation: CASSLTNTGELFF.

The chain couples TRBV7-9 to TRBJ2-7; 8 positions match TRBD1. Germline V gene sequence: CDR1 SEHNR, CDR2 FQNEAQ (reference sequence). V lost 10 bases, J lost 6 bases, and 11 bases stayed unmatched. The CDR3 covers 13 residues. In nucleotides, the CDR3 is TGTGCCACCTCCAAGCAGGGGGCGAGCGAGCAGTACTTC. This gives the protein CATSKQGASEQYF.

The rearrangement uses TRBV2 and TRBJ2-3, with 9 bases fitting TRBD2. Germline CDR1 and CDR2: SNHLY and FYNNEI. CDR3 length: 16 residues. V gave up 0 bases and J gave up 1 base; unmatched junction bases: 2. The DNA for the CDR3 is TGTGCCAGCAGTGAAGCGGTAGCGGGAGGCACAGATACGCAGTATTTT. Amino acid sequence: CASSEAVAGGTDTQYF.

The CDR3 protein is CASSFRGEGYGYTF. The CDR3 DNA reads as TGTGCCAGCAGCTTTCGGGGAGAAGGCTATGGCTACACCTTC. J is TRBJ1-2 and V is TRBV5-4, with D hard to call. CDR1 and CDR2 from the germline V gene are SGHNT and YYREEE (reference sequence). CDR3 length equals 14 residues. V was cut by 2 bases and J by 4 bases, with 12 bases left in between. The whole variable domain, filled in from reference TRBV5-4 and TRBJ1-2, reads ETGVTQSPTHLIKTRGQQVTLRCSSQSGHNTVSWYQQALGQGPQFIFQYYREEENGRGNFPPRFSGLQFPNYSSELNVNALELDDSALYLCASSFRGEGYGYTFGSGTRLTVV.

The rearrangement uses TRBV19 and TRBJ1-5; D unresolved. V shed 0 bases and J shed 9 bases, with 9 bases lying between them. Germline assignment: CDR1 LNHDA and CDR2 SQIVND (reference sequence). The CDR3 has 13 amino acids. The CDR3 here is CASSIEGMMPQHF. CDR3 bases: TGTGCCAGTAGTATAGAGGGAATGATGCCCCAGCATTTT.

The genes are TRBV28 and TRBJ2-1; D gene uncertain. V was trimmed by 3 bases and J by 5 bases, leaving 5 bases between them. This CDR3 spans 12 amino acids. Germline V gives CDR1 MDHEN, CDR2 SYDVKM. The CDR3 region is CASSFIHNEQFF. CDR3 bases: TGTGCCAGCAGTTTTATCCACAATGAGCAGTTCTTC. Based on the CDR3 plus reference TRBV28 and TRBJ2-1, the full variable domain is DVKVTQSSRYLVKRTGEKVFLECVQDMDHENMFWYRQDPGLGLRLIYFSYDVKMKEKGDIPEGYSVSREKKERFSLILESASTNQTSMYLCASSFIHNEQFFGPGTRLTVL.

The gene calls are TRBV10-2 and TRBJ1-5; D is undetermined. This CDR3 region has 13 residues. Germline values: CDR1 WSHSY, CDR2 SAAADI. Trimming stripped 4 bases from V and 3 bases from J, with 7 bases between. CDR3 DNA sequence: TGCGCCAGCAGTGGAGGGCTCAATCAGCCCCAGCATTTT. It is translated as CASSGGLNQPQHF.

This clone showed up just a few times. This chain uses TRBV11-2 with TRBJ1-5; 7 bases are shared with TRBD1. With V trimmed by 0 bases and J by 4 bases, 3 bases remained unmatched. The germline CDR1 and CDR2 sequences are SGHAT and FQNNGV. The CDR3 runs to 15 residues. CDR3 coding DNA: TGTGCCAGCAGCTTAGATTCAGGGGGTAATCAGCCCCAGCATTTT. Amino acids: CASSLDSGGNQPQHF.

This chain joins TRBV5-1 and TRBJ2-1; unclear D gene. Trimming cost V 0 bases and J 8 bases, with 15 bases left between them. CDR1 is SGHRS and CDR2 is YFSETQ in the germline V gene. CDR3 length equals 15 residues. This chain's CDR3 is CASSLVGSPADEQFF. The CDR3 coding sequence is TGCGCCAGCAGCTTGGTAGGTAGTCCGGCCGATGAGCAGTTCTTC.

This rearrangement joins TRBV7-9 to TRBJ2-5; TRBD2 matches at 8 bases. CDR3 length: 15 residues. Trimming at V came to 4 bases and at J to 3 bases, leaving 7 bases not matched to a gene. Germline V gene lookup returns CDR1 SEHNR and CDR2 FQNEAQ (reference sequence). The CDR3 spells CASSWWLAGEETQYF. For the CDR3, the DNA is TGTGCCAGCAGCTGGTGGCTAGCGGGCGAAGAGACCCAGTACTTC.

The chain joins TRBV2 to TRBJ2-2; tentative D call: TRBD1 (5 bases). This CDR3 comprises 13 residues. Germline CDR1 and CDR2: SNHLY and FYNNEI. Trimming shortened V by 7 bases and J by 1 base, and 7 bases separated the two germline ends. CDR3 region: CASKGLNTGELFF. CDR3 DNA sequence: TGTGCCAGCAAGGGGTTGAACACCGGGGAGCTGTTTTTT.

About this clone: Other DNA sequences in the sample encode the same CDR3. V is TRBV7-2 and J is TRBJ2-2; possible D gene TRBD1, 5 bases. With 1 base removed from V and 5 bases from J, the gap between germline ends came to 8 bases. The germline CDR1 and CDR2 sequences are SGHTA and FQGNSA. The CDR3 length is 14 residues. CDR3 in amino acids: CASSLGRVTGELFF. The CDR3 DNA is TGTGCCAGCAGCTTAGGCAGGGTTACCGGGGAGCTGTTTTTT. The full variable domain, with the rest looked up from reference TRBV7-2 and TRBJ2-2, is GAGVSQSPSNKVTEKGKDVELRCDPISGHTALYWYRQSLGQGLEFLIYFQGNSAPDKSGLPSDRFSAERTGGSVSTLTIQRTQQEDSAVYLCASSLGRVTGELFFGEGSRLTVL.

This chain links TRBV25-1 with TRBJ1-1; perhaps TRBD1 as D (6 bases). Germline CDR1 MGHDK, CDR2 SYGVNS. This CDR3 comprises 18 residues. V was shortened by 6 bases and J by 0 bases, with 23 bases between the two germline ends. In nucleotides, the CDR3 is TGTGCCAGCAGCGGAAGGACAGTCGGGAGGCAACTGAACACTGAAGCTTTCTTT. Protein: CASSGRTVGRQLNTEAFF.

The rearrangement uses TRBV28 and TRBJ1-1; 12 nucleotides line up with TRBD1. This CDR3 has 15 amino acids. J was trimmed by 6 bases and V by 1 base; bases with no gene match: 3. Germline lookup yields CDR1 MDHEN and CDR2 SYDVKM. The CDR3 DNA reads as TGTGCCAGCAGTTTATCGGGACAGGGGGCGTCTGAAGCTTTCTTT. Protein sequence: CASSLSGQGASEAFF.

This sequence joins TRBV14 and TRBJ2-3; D remains ambiguous. CDR3 length equals 15 residues. Trimming shortened V by 1 base and J by 6 bases, and 14 bases separated the two germline ends. Germline CDR1 is SGHDN and CDR2 is FVKESK. CDR3 sequence (DNA): TGTGCCAGCAGCCAAGTATACCCGACATTGGATACGCAGTATTTT. As protein: CASSQVYPTLDTQYF.

The chain recombines TRBV10-3 with TRBJ2-5, with D possibly TRBD1 on 6 matching bases. Trimming cost V 0 bases and J 4 bases, with 15 bases left between them. The CDR3 contains 16 residues. CDR1 is ENHRY and CDR2 is SYGVKD in the germline V gene. Here the CDR3 reads CAISESAAGVSETQYF. The CDR3 DNA sequence: TGTGCCATCAGTGAGTCGGCGGCAGGGGTTTCAGAGACCCAGTACTTC.

The chain has TRBV11-2 and TRBJ2-3, with TRBD1 matching 8 bases. J gave up 1 base and V 5 bases, and 5 bases lay outside the gene matches. Germline V gene data show CDR1 as SGHAT and CDR2 as FQNNGV. The CDR3 has 15 amino acids. Here the CDR3 DNA reads TGTGCCAGCAGCCCCGGACAGGGTCGCACAGATACGCAGTATTTT. It specifies CASSPGQGRTDTQYF. Based on the CDR3 plus reference TRBV11-2 and TRBJ2-3, the full variable domain is EAGVAQSPRYKIIEKRQSVAFWCNPISGHATLYWYQQILGQGPKLLIQFQNNGVVDDSQLPKDRFSAERLKGVDSTLKIQPAKLEDSAVYLCASSPGQGRTDTQYFGPGTRLTVL.

The rearrangement links TRBV5-4 to TRBJ1-5; D not resolved. Trimming left V 0 bases short and J 8 bases short, with 6 bases between. Germline CDR1 is SGHNT and CDR2 is YYREEE (reference sequence). The CDR3 spans 12 residues. CDR3 in amino acids: CASSLGREPQHF. The CDR3 nucleotides read TGTGCCAGCAGCTTGGGGAGGGAGCCCCAGCATTTT.

This clone has a single count. This chain links TRBV30 with TRBJ2-3; D not certain. Germline assignment: CDR1 GTSNPN and CDR2 SVGIG (reference sequence). The CDR3 totals 13 residues. With 4 bases removed from V and 6 bases from J, the gap between germline ends came to 14 bases. The CDR3 nucleotides are TGTGCCTGGATTTCCGTCGGACGGGATACGCAGTATTTT. It encodes CAWISVGRDTQYF.

The chain has TRBV7-3 and TRBJ2-1; 11 nucleotides line up with TRBD2. The V and J ends lost 5 bases and 9 bases, in that order; junction bases with no gene match: 6. CDR1 and CDR2 from the germline V gene are SGHTA and FQGTGA. CDR3 length equals 14 residues. CDR3 sequence reads: CASSLTSGSAEQFF. DNA for the CDR3: TGTGCCAGCAGCCTTACTAGCGGGAGTGCTGAGCAGTTCTTC.

The chain is built from TRBV27 and TRBJ1-2, with 10 positions matching TRBD1. The CDR3 covers 19 residues. The V segment lost 5 bases and the J segment 3 bases; nucleotides outside the gene matches: 18. Germline-derived CDR1 and CDR2 are MNHEY and SMNVEV (reference sequence). CDR3 bases: TGTGCCAGCAGTACTACCTACCACACCGGGACAGGGGATTACTATGGCTACACCTTC. It encodes CASSTTYHTGTGDYYGYTF.

The sample holds a few counts of this clone. This chain connects TRBV18 to TRBJ1-1; possible D gene TRBD1, 6 bases. CDR1 and CDR2 (germline): KGHSH, LQKENI. V was pared by 7 bases and J by 1 base, with 10 bases between. This CDR3 is built from 13 residues. The CDR3 DNA is TGTGCCAGCTACTTACAGGGGAACACTGAAGCTTTCTTT. This translates into CASYLQGNTEAFF.

In DNA, the CDR3 is TGTGCCAGCAGCCTTGACAGGGACGGGGGCTACACCTTC. Residues: CASSLDRDGGYTF. This chain uses TRBV11-3 with TRBJ1-2; 7 bases fit TRBD1. The length of the CDR3 is 13 residues. Germline trimming cut 5 bases from V and 8 bases from J; bases unmatched to any gene: 8. Germline V gene sequence: CDR1 SGHNT, CDR2 YENEEA.

The J gene is TRBJ2-1, the V gene TRBV30; TRBD1 matches 7 bases. In germline, CDR1 is GTSNPN, CDR2 SVGIG (reference sequence). V lost 0 bases to trimming and J lost 4 bases; unmatched junction nucleotides: 6. The CDR3 sequence is 15 residues long. CDR3 DNA: TGTGCCTGGAGTGTAGTAGGGGGCGGGTACAATGAGCAGTTCTTC. It translates to CAWSVVGGGYNEQFF.

This chain connects TRBV27 to TRBJ2-1; D is undetermined. CDR3 length: 14 residues. Looked up from germline, CDR1 is MNHEY and CDR2 is SMNVEV (reference sequence). The germline V and J ends were trimmed by 5 bases and 0 bases, with 8 bases remaining between them. The CDR3 nucleotides read TGTGCCAGCAGTGGGGTGGGCTCCTACAATGAGCAGTTCTTC. This codes for CASSGVGSYNEQFF.

This chain uses TRBV4-2 with TRBJ2-5, with D unclear. CDR3 length: 15 amino acids. CDR1 is LGHNA and CDR2 is YNFKEQ in the germline V gene. V was shortened by 0 bases and J by 3 bases, with 11 bases between the two germline ends. CDR3 sequence (DNA): TGTGCCAGCAGCCAAGATCTAACAAGGAAAGAGACCCAGTACTTC. Its protein product is CASSQDLTRKETQYF.

In this sample, this clone turned up once. This rearrangement joins TRBV25-1 to TRBJ2-7, with D uncertain. The CDR3 is 14 amino acids. Between the trimmed V and J ends, which lost 7 bases and 0 bases, there was a span of 13 bases. Germline assignment: CDR1 MGHDK and CDR2 SYGVNS. CDR3 DNA sequence: TGTGCCAGCATCCCGAGCGCGAGCTCCTACGAGCAGTACTTC. Its translation is CASIPSASSYEQYF.

The gene calls are TRBV6-5 and TRBJ2-7; perhaps TRBD1 as D (6 bases). The CDR3 sequence is 13 residues long. The germline V gene encodes CDR1 MNHEY and CDR2 SVGAGI. V was trimmed by 8 bases and J by 5 bases, leaving 16 bases between them. DNA of the CDR3: TGTGCCAGCGGCGGCACAGGGTGGGACGAGCAGTACTTC. It yields the protein CASGGTGWDEQYF.

The chain has TRBV27 and TRBJ2-5; D is unclear. The ends were cut back, 0 bases at V and 1 base at J, with 9 bases in the middle. CDR1 is MNHEY, CDR2 SMNVEV, per germline (reference sequence). The CDR3 runs to 15 residues. This CDR3 is CASSLSGRIQETQYF. The CDR3 DNA reads as TGTGCCAGCAGTTTATCCGGACGGATCCAAGAGACCCAGTACTTC.

The chain's CDR3 is CASSSWGGGPSYEQYF. The CDR3, as DNA: TGTGCCAGCAGTAGTTGGGGGGGCGGGCCTTCCTACGAGCAGTACTTC. The chain carries TRBV5-4 and TRBJ2-7; D might be TRBD2 (7 bases). V dropped 5 bases and J dropped 1 base, with 19 bases sitting between them. Per germline, CDR1 SGHNT and CDR2 YYREEE (reference sequence). The CDR3 consists of 16 residues.

The chain joins TRBV28 to TRBJ2-3, with 8 positions matching TRBD2. This CDR3 is 14 amino acids long. V was clipped by 5 bases and J by 7 bases; unmatched bases: 8. Per germline, CDR1 MDHEN and CDR2 SYDVKM. This CDR3 is CASSPGTSLHTQYF. CDR3 coding DNA: TGTGCCAGCAGTCCAGGGACTAGTCTACATACGCAGTATTTT. The full variable domain, with the rest looked up from reference TRBV28 and TRBJ2-3, is DVKVTQSSRYLVKRTGEKVFLECVQDMDHENMFWYRQDPGLGLRLIYFSYDVKMKEKGDIPEGYSVSREKKERFSLILESASTNQTSMYLCASSPGTSLHTQYFGPGTRLTVL.